These T cell receptor beta chains were read from a single sample in a study of T-cell reconstitution after alpha-beta-depleted transplantation in children. TCRdb re-analysed the PCR reads in MiXCR, keeping a single row per CDR3 protein. The sample has 140,000 to 150,000 distinct CDR3 sequences; more than 8% are singletons. The source was PBMCs, mostly from graft donor cells, collected 180 days after TCRalphabeta/CD19-depleted stem cell transplant. The receptors were sampled from a female patient aged 2-10 years who had a stem cell transplant for congenital amegakaryocytic thrombocytopenia, so the T cells may come from the graft donor. CDR3s include the opening cysteine and the closing phenylalanine or tryptophan. The D gene is left open where the match is weak. Clone size is shown for a subset of rows, as once, few, many or a class of expanded clone.

clone_size j_call v_call d_call cdr3_aa cdr3_nt
many TRBJ2-7 TRBV10-3 TRBD1 CAISQGTESYEQYF TGTGCCATCAGTCAAGGGACAGAGAGCTACGAGCAGTACTTC
- TRBJ2-7 TRBV20-1 TRBD2 CSARVAGLAGGEQYF TGCAGTGCTAGAGTGGCGGGACTAGCGGGAGGCGAGCAGTACTTC
- TRBJ2-7 TRBV20-1 TRBD1 CSASEDRISEQYF TGCAGTGCTAGTGAGGACAGGATTTCCGAGCAGTACTTC
- TRBJ1-2 TRBV6-2/TRBV6-3 - CASSSPYLYYGYTF TGTGCCAGCAGTTCACCCTACTTGTACTATGGCTACACCTTC
few TRBJ2-2 TRBV20-1 TRBD2 CSAGPGLAATGELFF TGCAGTGCTGGCCCAGGACTAGCCGCCACCGGGGAGCTGTTTTTT
many TRBJ2-3 TRBV10-3 - CAISETTVGADTQYF TGTGCCATCAGTGAGACTACGGTAGGGGCAGATACGCAGTATTTT
many TRBJ2-5 TRBV20-1 TRBD2 CSAGGTSGGQETQYF TGCAGTGCTGGCGGGACTAGCGGGGGCCAAGAGACCCAGTACTTC
many TRBJ2-7 TRBV12-3/TRBV12-4 - CASSGQYEQYF TGTGCCAGCAGTGGGCAGTACGAGCAGTACTTC
many TRBJ2-1 TRBV5-5 - CASSFGVSTYNEQFF TGTGCCAGCAGCTTTGGGGTATCCACCTACAATGAGCAGTTCTTC
few TRBJ1-1 TRBV5-1 - CASNGVWAWDTEAFF TGCGCCAGCAACGGTGTTTGGGCGTGGGACACTGAAGCTTTCTTT
few TRBJ2-1 TRBV20-1 TRBD2 CSANSGGVRDEQFF TGCAGTGCCAATAGCGGGGGGGTCAGGGATGAGCAGTTCTTC
many TRBJ1-2 TRBV28 - CASSFLGSYGYTF TGTGCCAGCAGTTTTCTGGGTAGCTATGGCTACACCTTC
few TRBJ1-1 TRBV6-2/TRBV6-3 - CASSYASDFFTEAFF TGTGCCAGCAGTTACGCGAGCGATTTTTTCACTGAAGCTTTCTTT
many TRBJ2-7 TRBV5-1 - CASSHRTYFYEQYF TGCGCCAGCAGCCACCGGACATACTTTTACGAGCAGTACTTC
- TRBJ2-7 TRBV4-1 - CAMSPGLVCYEQYF TGTGCCATGAGCCCCGGGCTCGTCTGCTACGAGCAGTACTTC
many TRBJ1-5 TRBV15 - CATSRGPTSNQPQHF TGTGCCACCAGCAGAGGACCGACAAGCAATCAGCCCCAGCATTTT
many TRBJ2-7 TRBV5-1 - CASSFDGYEQYF TGCGCCAGCAGCTTCGACGGTTACGAGCAGTACTTC
few TRBJ2-7 TRBV20-1 - CSATVDSGSVDEQYF TGCAGTGCCACGGTAGATAGCGGCAGCGTTGACGAGCAGTACTTC
- TRBJ2-7 TRBV7-2 - CASSDPPGAESEQYF TGTGCCAGCAGCGACCCCCCCGGCGCCGAATCCGAGCAGTACTTC
- TRBJ2-1 TRBV30 TRBD2 CAWGTRSYNEQFF TGTGCCTGGGGGACTAGGAGTTACAATGAGCAGTTCTTC
many TRBJ1-4 TRBV7-6 - CASSLESMTREKLFF TGTGCCAGCAGCTTAGAATCTATGACTCGGGAAAAACTGTTTTTT
- TRBJ2-3 TRBV13 TRBD1 CASSPGQLFFSTDTQYF TGTGCCAGCAGCCCGGGACAGCTCTTTTTTTCCACAGATACGCAGTATTTT
many TRBJ2-3 TRBV25-1 TRBD2 CASSEPSGSRRAATDTQYF TGTGCCAGCAGTGAGCCTAGCGGGAGCAGAAGAGCAGCCACAGATACGCAGTATTTT
few TRBJ2-7 TRBV29-1 TRBD1 CSVEDGDRDEQYF TGCAGCGTTGAAGATGGGGACAGGGACGAGCAGTACTTC
many TRBJ2-1 TRBV10-2 - CASSVGSVTLGDEQFF TGCGCCAGCAGTGTCGGGTCAGTCACTCTTGGAGATGAGCAGTTCTTC
many TRBJ1-5 TRBV20-1 TRBD1 CSANRQGSNQPQHF TGCAGTGCCAACCGACAGGGAAGCAATCAGCCCCAGCATTTT
many TRBJ1-2 TRBV28 - CASAQGPNYGYTF TGTGCCAGTGCCCAGGGGCCGAACTATGGCTACACCTTC
few TRBJ2-6 TRBV12-3/TRBV12-4 TRBD1 CASSHMTGWSGANVLTF TGTGCCAGCAGCCATATGACAGGGTGGTCTGGGGCCAACGTCCTGACTTTC
many TRBJ2-6 TRBV5-1 TRBD1 CASSADRGFSGANVLTF TGCGCCAGCAGCGCGGACAGGGGTTTCTCTGGGGCCAACGTCCTGACTTTC
many TRBJ2-7 TRBV15 - CATSMGAAYEQYF TGTGCCACCAGCATGGGGGCAGCCTACGAGCAGTACTTC
many TRBJ1-2 TRBV7-6 TRBD1 CASSLPGQNGYTF TGTGCCAGCAGCTTGCCGGGACAGAATGGCTACACCTTC
few TRBJ2-5 TRBV3-1 TRBD2 CASSRSSLAGGLVTQYF TGTGCCAGCAGCAGATCTTCACTAGCGGGGGGGCTGGTGACCCAGTACTTC
- TRBJ2-1 TRBV20-1 TRBD2 CSAPTSGGANEQFF TGCAGTGCTCCTACTAGCGGGGGGGCCAATGAGCAGTTCTTC
many TRBJ2-7 TRBV5-1 - CASSWDGGSGEQYF TGCGCCAGCAGCTGGGACGGTGGTTCTGGCGAGCAGTACTTC
few TRBJ2-1 TRBV4-1 TRBD2 CASSQVATSGYNEQFF TGCGCCAGCAGCCAAGTGGCGACTAGCGGGTACAATGAGCAGTTCTTC
many TRBJ2-5 TRBV24-1 - CATSDPKGGQQETQYF TGTGCCACCAGTGATCCAAAGGGGGGGCAGCAAGAGACCCAGTACTTC
few TRBJ1-4 TRBV7-6 - CASSLRSAGEEKLFF TGTGCCAGCAGCTTAAGGTCGGCAGGGGAAGAAAAACTGTTTTTT
many TRBJ2-3 TRBV6-2/TRBV6-3 TRBD1 CASSYGQGADTDTQYF TGTGCCAGCAGTTACGGACAGGGGGCTGACACAGATACGCAGTATTTT
few TRBJ2-1 TRBV20-1 - CSARVPDYPFYNEQFF TGCAGTGCTAGAGTCCCGGACTACCCTTTTTACAATGAGCAGTTCTTC
many TRBJ2-6 TRBV20-1 - CSASVGALRGANVLTF TGCAGTGCTAGCGTGGGGGCACTGAGAGGGGCCAACGTCCTGACTTTC
many TRBJ2-7 TRBV20-1 TRBD1 CSATVPWDRGSYEQYF TGCAGTGCTACGGTTCCGTGGGACAGGGGTTCCTACGAGCAGTACTTC
many TRBJ2-7 TRBV28 - CASSSPWLAYEQYF TGTGCCAGCAGTTCCCCCTGGTTGGCCTACGAGCAGTACTTC
- TRBJ2-7 TRBV4-3 - CASSQVVQASSYEQYF TGCGCCAGCAGCCAAGTAGTTCAGGCGAGCTCCTACGAGCAGTACTTC
many TRBJ1-3 TRBV28 - CASTPVFSGNTIYF TGTGCCAGCACTCCAGTGTTCTCTGGAAACACCATATATTTT
once TRBJ2-1 TRBV23-1 - CASSRAPNEQFF TGCGCCAGCAGTCGGGCTCCCAATGAGCAGTTCTTC
many TRBJ2-1 TRBV7-8 - CASILERSAFPNEQFF TGTGCCAGCATATTGGAGAGGAGTGCCTTCCCCAATGAGCAGTTCTTC
many TRBJ1-5 TRBV4-2 - CASSQLDKNQPQHF TGTGCCAGCAGCCAATTGGACAAAAATCAGCCCCAGCATTTT
- TRBJ1-3 TRBV14 - CASRRQGSGNTIYF TGTGCCAGCAGACGGCAGGGCTCTGGAAACACCATATATTTT
- TRBJ2-3 TRBV12-3/TRBV12-4 - CASSQFMYRTDTQYF TGTGCCAGCAGCCAATTTATGTATAGGACAGATACGCAGTATTTT
- TRBJ2-7 TRBV4-1 - CASSQNRATQTYEQYF TGCGCCAGCAGCCAAAACAGGGCAACCCAAACCTACGAGCAGTACTTC
many TRBJ2-5 TRBV5-1 - CASSLNEETQYF TGCGCCAGCAGCTTGAATGAGGAGACCCAGTACTTC
few TRBJ2-1 TRBV5-1 TRBD2 CASSLSSGGAHEQFF TGCGCCAGCAGCCTATCTAGCGGGGGGGCCCATGAGCAGTTCTTC
many TRBJ2-5 TRBV28 - CASATGTKETQYF TGTGCCAGCGCAACAGGGACAAAAGAGACCCAGTACTTC
many TRBJ2-5 TRBV5-1 TRBD1 CASSPGQGQETQYF TGCGCCAGCAGCCCGGGACAGGGCCAAGAGACCCAGTACTTC
many TRBJ2-1 TRBV20-1 - CSLEDAGPNNEQFF TGCAGTTTGGAGGATGCGGGGCCTAACAATGAGCAGTTCTTC
few TRBJ2-1 TRBV28 - CAGGIYNEQFF TGTGCCGGGGGAATATACAATGAGCAGTTCTTC
many TRBJ2-3 TRBV7-8 TRBD1 CASSPGTGNTQYF TGTGCCAGCAGCCCTGGGACAGGGAACACGCAGTATTTT
few TRBJ1-3 TRBV10-3 - CAISDGDLSGNTIYF TGTGCCATCAGTGATGGGGACCTCTCTGGAAACACCATATATTTT
- TRBJ2-1 TRBV29-1 - CSVVGVNEQFF TGCAGCGTTGTCGGTGTTAATGAGCAGTTCTTC
few TRBJ2-5 TRBV5-6 - CASSLVFARADLETQYF TGTGCCAGCAGCTTGGTTTTCGCTCGGGCAGACCTAGAGACCCAGTACTTC